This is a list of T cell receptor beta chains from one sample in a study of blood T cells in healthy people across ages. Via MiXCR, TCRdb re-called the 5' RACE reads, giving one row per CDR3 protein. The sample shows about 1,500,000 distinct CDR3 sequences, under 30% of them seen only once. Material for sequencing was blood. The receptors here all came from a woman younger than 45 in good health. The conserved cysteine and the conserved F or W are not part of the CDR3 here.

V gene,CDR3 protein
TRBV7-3,ASSLGTGIWNEQF
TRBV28,AFQGDSSYEQY
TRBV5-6,ASSLGRDEF
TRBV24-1,ATRDGQGADGYT
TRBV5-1,ASSLAGEYGYT
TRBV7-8,ASSLAGRPWGETQY
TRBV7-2,ASSLDTLAASFYNEQF
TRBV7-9,ASSLHSGRGGREQY
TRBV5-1,ASSLIGPNLNTEAF
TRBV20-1,SARGTGSSEKLF
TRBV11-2,ASSLGPSAPLH
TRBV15,ATSRDWAGYGYT
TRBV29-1,SGIPGGRTEAF
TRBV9,ASSAGLAGETGELF
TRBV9,ASSVAGLGYNEQF
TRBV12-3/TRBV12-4,ASRGRGQGNTIY
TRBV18,ASSPDRKGPYEQY
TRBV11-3,ASSLEAARDNEQF
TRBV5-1,ASSSRQSSGANVLT
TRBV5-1,ASRQLAGGETQY
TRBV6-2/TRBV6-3,ASSADSHIQY
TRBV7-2,ASSPTSGSIWDTQY
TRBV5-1,ASKGIADEQF
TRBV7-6,ASSLERGGQY
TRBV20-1,SARSSGSSPLH
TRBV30,AWKRRLNEKLF
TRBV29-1,SVVGGGGYT